The 23 T cell receptor beta chains listed next were all sequenced from one sample in a study of T cells in Graves' hyperthyroidism and ophthalmopathy. RNA transcripts were the template for amplifying TCR beta CDR3 regions. First-round RT-PCR with HTBI primers amplified the TCR CDR3 region. From the multiplex PCR reads, TCRdb called clonotypes with MiXCR, one entry per CDR3 protein. The data show fewer than 650,000 distinct CDR3 sequences, 14% seen once. The specimen was blood. These receptors all stem from a woman aged 18-29 years with Graves' ophthalmopathy.

As concerns this clonotype: A much larger clone lies a single base off, so this may be a read error. The chain carries TRBV6-1 and TRBJ1-2; 8 bases match TRBD1. V was pared by 7 bases and J by 10 bases, with 8 bases of the junction left unmatched. The V gene's germline CDR1 is MNHNS and CDR2 SASEGT. This CDR3 contains 12 residues. In DNA, the CDR3 is TGTGCCAGCAAGGGGACAGGCTCTGACTACACCTTC. It is translated as CASKGTGSDYTF.

The sample holds many counts of this clonotype. The rearrangement uses TRBV12-3 or TRBV12-4 and TRBJ2-7; the D is unclear. CDR3 length equals 14 residues. Trimming took off 5 bases at V and 3 bases at J, with 14 bases between the two ends. CDR3 coding DNA: TGTGCCAGCAGTGCCCCGGGTTACCTCTACGAGCAGTACTTC. Translated, it gives CASSAPGYLYEQYF.

The sample holds a few counts of this clonotype. The rearrangement uses TRBV4-3 and TRBJ1-2, with 9 bases identical to TRBD1. V was clipped by 3 bases and J by 4 bases; unmatched bases: 9. Germline CDR1 and CDR2: LGHNA and YSLEER. This CDR3 comprises 16 residues. CDR3 DNA sequence: TGCGCCAGCAGCCAGGCCGGGACAGGGAATATCTATGGCTACACCTTC. It codes for CASSQAGTGNIYGYTF.

This clonotype was seen repeatedly, ten times or more. The rearrangement joins TRBV30 to TRBJ1-1; D is uncertain. The germline CDR1 and CDR2 sequences are GTSNPN and SVGIG (reference sequence). The CDR3 has 13 amino acids. Trimming cost V 4 bases and J 1 base, with 10 bases left between them. CDR3 bases: TGTGCCTGGACGATCGGGAAGAACACTGAAGCTTTCTTT. It encodes CAWTIGKNTEAFF.

The chain carries TRBV7-9 and TRBJ1-4; D is unclear. Germline CDR1 reads SEHNR; CDR2 reads FQNEAQ (reference sequence). The V gene lost 1 base and the J gene lost 8 bases, with 11 bases spanning the gap. This CDR3 is 14 amino acids long. CDR3 coding DNA: TGTGCCAGCAGCTTAGGACCGTATGGCGAAAAACTGTTTTTT. This codes for CASSLGPYGEKLFF.

The chain has TRBV11-2 and TRBJ2-3, with 12 bases identical to TRBD2. From germline, CDR1 is SGHAT and CDR2 FQNNGV. This CDR3 spans 17 amino acids. The trim removed 5 bases at V and 2 bases at J, leaving 8 bases unmatched. This CDR3 is CASSQEGTSGYTDTQYF. In nucleotides, the CDR3 is TGTGCCAGCAGCCAAGAAGGGACTAGCGGGTACACAGATACGCAGTATTTT.

This clonotype was observed many times. The CDR3 spells CATSDLSISLGAFF. CDR3 nucleotides: TGTGCCACCAGTGATTTGAGCATAAGTCTAGGAGCTTTCTTT. The chain joins TRBV24-1 to TRBJ1-1; no definite D call. Germline loops: CDR1 KGHDR, CDR2 SFDVKD. Deletions cut 0 bases from V and 10 bases from J, with 14 bases between. This CDR3 region has 14 residues.

This clonotype was observed a few times. V and J are TRBV9 and TRBJ2-1, with 9 bases that match TRBD1. The CDR3 contains 17 residues. Germline V gives CDR1 SGDLS, CDR2 YYNGEE. Trimming at V came to 6 bases and at J to 4 bases, leaving 14 bases not matched to a gene. CDR3 amino acids: CASTGPRQGGRYNEQFF. CDR3 nucleotide sequence: TGTGCCAGCACAGGGCCCAGACAGGGGGGAAGGTACAATGAGCAGTTCTTC.

This clonotype has ten or more counts. This chain links TRBV28 with TRBJ2-1; 7 nucleotides line up with TRBD2. Trimming at V came to 2 bases and at J to 8 bases, leaving 9 bases not matched to a gene. CDR1 and CDR2 from the germline V gene are MDHEN and SYDVKM. The CDR3 is 15 amino acids. Here the CDR3 reads CASSLAELGGYEQFF. The CDR3 nucleotides are TGTGCCAGCAGTTTAGCGGAGCTGGGGGGGTATGAGCAGTTCTTC.

The chain links TRBV4-3 to TRBJ1-1; D not certain. V was shortened by 0 bases and J by 0 bases, with 5 bases between the two germline ends. CDR3 length: 14 residues. Looked up from germline, CDR1 is LGHNA and CDR2 is YSLEER. In nucleotides, the CDR3 is TGCGCCAGCAGCCAAGAGTCCGTGAACACTGAAGCTTTCTTT. Amino acid sequence: CASSQESVNTEAFF.

The chain uses TRBV28 and TRBJ2-7; weak D call: TRBD2 (6 bases). From germline, CDR1 is MDHEN and CDR2 SYDVKM. V was shortened by 3 bases and J by 9 bases, with 15 bases between the two germline ends. CDR3 length equals 13 residues. CDR3 nucleotide sequence: TGTGCCAGCAGTTTGGGGGGTCGGTGGGGGCAGTACTTC. This sequence encodes CASSLGGRWGQYF.

The rearrangement uses TRBV20-1 and TRBJ2-5; the D is unclear. The CDR3 totals 15 residues. Germline CDR1 and CDR2: DFQATT and SNEGSKA (reference sequence). CDR3 sequence: CRANSPGTLEETQYF. The CDR3 nucleotides read TGCAGGGCAAACTCTCCAGGCACGCTGGAAGAGACCCAGTACTTC.

Ten or more counts support this clonotype. The rearrangement links TRBV2 to TRBJ2-2; TRBD2 matches 8 bases. CDR3 length: 17 residues. Germline V lookup: CDR1 SNHLY, CDR2 FYNNEI. Germline trimming cut 4 bases from V and 0 bases from J; bases unmatched to any gene: 7. The CDR3 spells CASSAIAGPTNTGELFF. The DNA of the CDR3 is TGTGCCAGCAGTGCTATAGCGGGACCGACGAACACCGGGGAGCTGTTTTTT.

This chain links TRBV2 with TRBJ2-4; D call uncertain. Between the trimmed V and J ends, which lost 3 bases and 1 base, there was a span of 13 bases. The CDR3 contains 16 residues. Germline CDR1 reads SNHLY; CDR2 reads FYNNEI. The CDR3 here is CASSDGVRLAKNIQYF. In DNA, the CDR3 is TGTGCCAGCAGTGATGGCGTTCGGTTGGCCAAAAACATTCAGTACTTC.

In its sample, this clonotype was seen many times. The gene calls are TRBV27 and TRBJ2-7; weak D call: TRBD2 (6 bases). Between the trimmed V and J ends, which lost 4 bases and 4 bases, there was a span of 11 bases. The CDR3 runs to 13 residues. Germline V gives CDR1 MNHEY, CDR2 SMNVEV (reference sequence). CDR3 sequence: CASSSGVRYEQYF. CDR3 DNA: TGTGCCAGCAGTTCGGGAGTACGATACGAGCAGTACTTC.

As for this clonotype: A much larger clone is a single base away; this may be a read error. The CDR3 nucleotides are TGTGCCAGCAGTCGACGGTGGACAGGGGCCAACACTGGAGCTTTCTTT. Translation: CASSRRWTGANTGAFF. The V and J genes are TRBV6-2 or TRBV6-3 and TRBJ1-1; the match to TRBD1 covers 9 bases. Germline loops: CDR1 MNHEY, CDR2 SVGEGT. The CDR3 runs to 16 residues.

V usage is TRBV14 and J usage is TRBJ1-1; unclear D gene. Germline CDR1 reads SGHDN; CDR2 reads FVKESK. The CDR3 runs to 12 residues. V lost 8 bases and J 5 bases, leaving 12 bases between the germline ends. As DNA, the CDR3 is TGTGCCAGCCGTCCCGAAGGGACTGAAGCTTTCTTT. This translates into CASRPEGTEAFF.

This clonotype has just a few counts. The chain is built from TRBV28 and TRBJ1-1; D gene uncertain. This CDR3 contains 13 residues. Trimming cost V 8 bases and J 3 bases, with 13 bases left between them. Germline CDR1 and CDR2: MDHEN and SYDVKM. As DNA, the CDR3 is TGTGCCAGCGAATTAGGTATGGACACTGAAGCTTTCTTT. The encoded protein is CASELGMDTEAFF.

This clonotype was observed many times. This chain connects TRBV27 to TRBJ2-7; 7 nucleotides line up with TRBD1. The germline gives CDR1 MNHEY, CDR2 SMNVEV (reference sequence). With V trimmed by 2 bases and J by 2 bases, 3 bases remained unmatched. The CDR3 spans 14 residues. The CDR3 loop reads CASSLGTEPYEQYF. Written as DNA, the CDR3 is TGTGCCAGCAGTTTAGGGACAGAACCCTACGAGCAGTACTTC.

The chain joins TRBV24-1 to TRBJ2-4; perhaps TRBD1 as D (6 bases). This CDR3 comprises 17 residues. V lost 4 bases, J lost 0 bases, and 15 bases lay in between. CDR1 and CDR2 (germline): KGHDR, SFDVKD. CDR3 sequence reads: CATSDHRDPLAKNIQYF. The CDR3 bases are TGTGCCACCAGTGACCACAGGGATCCCCTAGCCAAAAACATTCAGTACTTC.

This clonotype was seen a handful of times. V and J are TRBV4-1 and TRBJ2-7; 7 nucleotides match TRBD1. V gave up 1 base and J gave up 0 bases; unmatched junction bases: 9. CDR1 and CDR2 (germline): MGHRA, YSYEKL. The length of the CDR3 is 17 residues. In nucleotides, the CDR3 is TGCGCCAGCAGCCAAGGCCGGGACAGATGGAGCTCCTACGAGCAGTACTTC. Its protein product is CASSQGRDRWSSYEQYF.

This clonotype was detected a few times. At one end, the junction sequence differs from germline, possibly due to a read error. V usage is TRBV19 and J usage is TRBJ2-7; TRBD1 aligns across 10 bases. The CDR3 has 17 amino acids. The germline gives CDR1 LNHDA, CDR2 SQIVND (reference sequence). CDR3 amino acids: CASSLEGPGQGSYEQYF. The CDR3 DNA reads as TGTGCCAGTAGTCTAGAGGGACCGGGACAGGGGTCCTACGAGCAGTACTTC. The full variable domain, completed using reference TRBV19 and TRBJ2-7, is DGGITQSPKYLFRKEGQNVTLSCEQNLNHDAMYWYRQDPGQGLRLIYYSQIVNDFQKGDIAEGYSVSREKKESFPLTVTSAQKNPTAFYLCASSLEGPGQGSYEQYFGPGTRLTVT.

Many counts were recorded for this clonotype. The rearrangement joins TRBV5-1 to TRBJ2-3; 8 bases align to TRBD2. V dropped 5 bases and J dropped 6; count of bases not matched to a gene: 11. The CDR3 is 15 residues long. CDR1 SGHRS and CDR2 YFSETQ come from the germline V gene. The DNA for the CDR3 is TGCGCCAGCAGTACGGGAGGGCTAGCAGGGGATACGCAGTATTTT. This codes for CASSTGGLAGDTQYF.